This T cell receptor (beta chain) came from a study of regulatory T cells in long-lasting Graves disease. The study's findings and limits: With a small sample size, accuracy may have been reduced.

Regarding time point: newly diagnosed GD, antithyroid drugs for less than 3 months. With RNA extracted from PBMCs as input, the TCR library was made. Combining iRepertoire HTBI primers with Arm-PCR of CDR3 regions, the authors built TCR beta libraries. TCRdb fed the multiplex PCR reads into MiXCR, producing one record per CDR3 protein. Counted here are some 460,000 distinct CDR3 sequences, about 16% occurring once; the ten biggest clones make up more than 10%. This clonotype showed up many times. What it recognizes is unknown. The CDR3 totals 17 residues. Unmatched junction bases numbered 12, after V lost 3 bases and J lost 0 bases. From germline, CDR1 is SGDLS and CDR2 YYNGEE. The sample also formed part of further work on T cells in Graves' hyperthyroidism and ophthalmopathy.

The receptor was isolated from a man in his forties or fifties with Graves disease. The chain couples TRBV9 to TRBJ2-7, with 7 bases that match TRBD1. The specimen was peripheral blood mononuclear cells (PBMCs), collected at new diagnosis, from a patient treated with antithyroid drugs. The DNA of the CDR3 is TGTGCCAGCAGCGCCCCTCCACAGGGGCTCCACTCCTACGAGCAGTACTTC. Residues: CASSAPPQGLHSYEQYF.